The present T cell receptor beta chain was sequenced within a study of CD8+ T cells in alopecia areata. Across the whole study: Treated patients swallowed 5 to 10 mg of oral tofacitinib twice daily.

RNA was extracted and reverse transcribed into cDNA as the sequencing template. Clones were sequenced by immunoSEQ multiplex PCR, and TCRdb holds only the in-frame ones, with some missing. The sample has 150,000 to 200,000 clones; around 71% are singletons. Collected material from alopecia areata patients comprised lesional scalp punch biopsies and peripheral blood. The CDR3 contains 15 residues. CDR1 and CDR2 (germline): MNHEY, SVGAGI. V lost 6 bases and J 2 bases, leaving 17 bases between the germline ends. This receptor was identified in a human donor with alopecia areata. The V gene is TRBV6-5, the J gene TRBJ2-7, with D tentatively TRBD1 or TRBD2 (5 bases each). Sequences were derived from CD8+ T cells sorted from blood, sampled at week 0. CDR3 residues: CASSDRDGGPYEQYF. The CDR3 nucleotides read TGTGCCAGCAGCGACCGGGACGGCGGTCCCTACGAGCAGTACTTC.